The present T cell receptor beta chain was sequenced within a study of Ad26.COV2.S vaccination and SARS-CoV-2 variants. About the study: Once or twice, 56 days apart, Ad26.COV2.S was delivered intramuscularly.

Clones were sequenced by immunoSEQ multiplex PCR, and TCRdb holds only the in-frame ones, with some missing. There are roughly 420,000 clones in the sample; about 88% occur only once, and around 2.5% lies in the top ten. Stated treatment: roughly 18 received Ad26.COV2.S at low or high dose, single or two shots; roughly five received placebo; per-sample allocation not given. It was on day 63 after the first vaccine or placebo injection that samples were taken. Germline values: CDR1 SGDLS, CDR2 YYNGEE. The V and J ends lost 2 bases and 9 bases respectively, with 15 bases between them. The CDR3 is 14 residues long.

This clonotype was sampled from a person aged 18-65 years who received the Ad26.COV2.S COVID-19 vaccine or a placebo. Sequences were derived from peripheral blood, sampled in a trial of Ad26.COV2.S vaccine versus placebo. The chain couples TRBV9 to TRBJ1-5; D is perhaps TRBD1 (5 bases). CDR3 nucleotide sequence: TGTGCCAGCAGCGTCGACAGCAAGAGCTTGCCCCAGCATTTT. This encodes CASSVDSKSLPQHF.